This TCR beta chain was captured by sequencing in a study of Ad26.COV2.S vaccination and SARS-CoV-2 variants. The table lists this clone with a count of one. V dropped 1 base and J dropped 6; count of bases not matched to a gene: 11. CDR3 size: 16 residues. The germline gives CDR1 SNHLY, CDR2 FYNNEI. Treatment given: over 15 received Ad26.COV2.S at low or high dose, single or two shots; 5 received placebo; per-sample allocation not given. Samples were taken on day 63 after the first vaccine or placebo injection. Assay used: immunoSEQ multiplex PCR; TCRdb lists only in-frame clones, some missing. This sample has 440,000 or so clones, with 80% to 95% found just once.

This clonotype was sampled from a person aged 18 to 59 who received the Ad26.COV2.S COVID-19 vaccine or a placebo. V gene TRBV2 combines with J gene TRBJ1-1, with 7 bases that match TRBD1. The sample here was peripheral blood, taken in a trial of Ad26.COV2.S vaccine versus placebo. The CDR3 loop is CASSEVALQGSAEAFF. The DNA for the CDR3 is TGTGCCAGCAGTGAAGTGGCTTTACAGGGGAGCGCTGAAGCTTTCTTT.